This T cell receptor beta chain was retrieved from a study of T cell responses to AZD1222 COVID-19 vaccine. Findings and limits, study-wide: White British donors predominated, females outnumbered males, and clonal diversity was possibly underestimated. Along spike, vaccine-associated CD4 TCRs were found throughout, with dominance at 160-218 and 743-854. After the peak T cell response, and only then, were repertoires sampled.

This clone was seen once. Its antigen is currently unknown. The data were produced by immunoSEQ multiplex PCR, yet TCRdb's version contains in-frame clones alone and is incomplete. The repertoire holds approximately 80,000 clones, with 80% to 90% as singletons. The CDR3 is 15 residues long. From germline, CDR1 is LGHDT and CDR2 YNNKEL (reference sequence). V was clipped by 1 base and J by 2 bases, with 10 bases between them. V is TRBV3-1 (or the pseudogene TRBV3-2) and J is TRBJ2-3; D is perhaps TRBD1 (5 bases). The starting material was peripheral blood, obtained on day 0 of AZD1222 vaccination. This TCR derives from an adult in good health. The chain's CDR3 is CASSQAHRPTDTQYF. The CDR3 bases are TGTGCCAGCAGCCAAGCGCACAGGCCCACAGATACGCAGTATTTT.